This entry lists 8 T cell receptor beta chains sequenced from one sample in a study of blood T cell repertoires in COVID-19. Produced via immunoSEQ multiplex PCR; TCRdb's table is partial and in-frame only. The sample has about 170,000 clones, roughly 80% seen once; the top ten hold roughly a tenth. The source material was peripheral blood. These receptors originate from an older man with active or convalescent COVID-19.

V and J are TRBV29-1 and TRBJ1-2; D uncertain. From germline, CDR1 is SQVTM and CDR2 ANQGSEA. V was trimmed by 6 bases and J by 6 bases, leaving 11 bases between them. This CDR3 is built from 11 residues. The CDR3 DNA reads TGCAGCGTGGCAGGTATCAATGGCTACACCTTC. It encodes CSVAGINGYTF.

The rearrangement joins TRBV9 to TRBJ1-2; D unresolved. Trimming pared 4 bases from V and 3 bases from J, leaving 13 bases between. Per germline, CDR1 SGDLS and CDR2 YYNGEE. The CDR3 loop spans 14 amino acids. In nucleotides, the CDR3 is TGTGCCAGCAGCCCATCGGACTCGGACTATGGCTACACCTTC. This sequence encodes CASSPSDSDYGYTF.

The J gene is TRBJ2-7, the V gene TRBV7-9; D might be TRBD1 (6 bases). The germline V and J ends were trimmed by 4 bases and 3 bases, with 10 bases remaining between them. Germline V gene lookup returns CDR1 SEHNR and CDR2 FQNEAQ (reference sequence). This CDR3 comprises 13 residues. DNA for the CDR3: TGTGCCAGCAGCTCCACAGGGATCTACGAGCAGTACTTC. This codes for CASSSTGIYEQYF.

J is TRBJ1-4 and V is TRBV7-9; 7 bases align to TRBD1. Germline V gene sequence: CDR1 SEHNR, CDR2 FQNEAQ (reference sequence). V trimming: 4 bases; J trimming: 6 bases; junction bases outside the gene matches: 8. The CDR3 loop spans 15 amino acids. The CDR3 is CASSSKDREDEKLFF. In DNA form, the CDR3 reads TGTGCCAGCAGCTCAAAAGACAGGGAAGATGAAAAACTGTTTTTT.

The chain uses TRBV28 and TRBJ2-3, with TRBD1 identical over 7 bases. V was pared by 5 bases and J by 0 bases, with 2 bases of the junction left unmatched. This CDR3 is built from 14 residues. Germline CDR1 MDHEN, CDR2 SYDVKM. The CDR3 is CASSRQGSTDTQYF. The CDR3 DNA follows: TGTGCCAGCAGTCGACAGGGCAGCACAGATACGCAGTATTTT.

As for this clone: At one of its ends the junction is not consistent with the germline gene, which may arise from a read error. The V and J genes are TRBV7-2 and TRBJ2-1; 8 bases map to TRBD2. This CDR3 region has 16 residues. In germline, CDR1 is SGHTA, CDR2 FQGNSA. CDR3 protein: CASSFHLAGGVDEQFF. CDR3 DNA: TGTGCCAGCAGCTTCCATTTGGCGGGAGGAGTCGATGAGCAATTCTTC.

The chain uses TRBV10-2 and TRBJ1-1; 11 bases fit TRBD1. The J segment lost 1 base and the V segment lost 6 bases, leaving 1 base of the junction unmatched. This CDR3 spans 14 amino acids. Germline V gives CDR1 WSHSY, CDR2 SAAADI. The CDR3 loop reads CASRGQGANTEAFF. The CDR3 coding sequence is TGCGCCAGCAGAGGACAGGGGGCGAACACTGAAGCTTTCTTT.

This chain links TRBV7-2 with TRBJ2-7, with 11 bases lining up with TRBD2. The CDR3 has 14 amino acids. The ends lost 3 bases at V and 4 bases at J; junction bases unmatched: 2. Germline values: CDR1 SGHTA, CDR2 FQGNSA. The CDR3 DNA follows: TGTGCCAGCAGCTTTACTAGCGGGGGATACGAGCAGTACTTC. It codes for CASSFTSGGYEQYF.